This T cell receptor beta chain was recorded in a study of T-cell reconstitution after alpha-beta-depleted transplantation in children. Overall study findings and caveats: The study traced high day-60 TCRbeta diversity in some patients to surviving recipient T cells and thymic progenitors. Several hundred expanded graft clones reportedly gave rise to the alpha-beta T cells present about two months after transplant. Newly produced T cells mostly provided counts and TCRbeta diversity after one year, as hyperexpanded clones declined.

With respect to this clonotype: Its specificity is unknown.

Preparing the TCRbeta library involved the use of unique molecular identifiers. TCRdb ran MiXCR on the PCR reads and lists one entry per CDR3 protein. Among around 490,000 distinct CDR3 sequences listed, roughly 11% were seen once. The germline CDR1 and CDR2 sequences are SGHRS and YFSETQ. CDR3 size: 15 residues. Trimming stripped 1 base from V and 2 bases from J, with 10 bases between. The chain is built from TRBV5-1 and TRBJ2-1; tentatively, D is TRBD2 (6 bases). The receptor comes from a female patient aged 2 to 10 who had a stem cell transplant for aplastic anemia, so the T cells may come from the graft donor. This specimen was PBMCs, mostly from graft donor cells, taken 180 days after TCRalphabeta/CD19-depleted stem cell transplant. The chain's CDR3 is CASSLRGGAYNEQFF. The CDR3, as DNA: TGCGCCAGCAGCTTGAGAGGCGGGGCCTACAATGAGCAGTTCTTC.